The 5 T cell receptor beta chains presented below share a single source sample, sequenced in a study of cytomegalovirus exposure and HLA in healthy donors (dated by TCRdb to about 2017). Library construction relied on the immunoSEQ multiplex PCR assay. For the multiplex PCR, a mixture combining 60 forward primers for TCR Vbeta segments and 13 reverse primers for TCR Jbeta segments was used. TCRdb retrieved this table from immuneACCESS and kept in-frame rearrangements only. Not all clones are present; in checked studies, unresolved V genes account for under half, and no reason is known for the remainder. The sample table shows about 200,000 clones, and around 77% are seen once. Together, the top ten hold roughly 3% of the sample. Sample: PBMCs. The receptors shown here come from a woman aged 25 to 45 in good health and CMV-seronegative.

This sequence joins TRBV21-1 and TRBJ1-5; the DNA was not used to check the table's D call, TRBD1. TRBV21-1 is flagged as a pseudogene. The CDR3 consists of 9 residues. In DNA, the CDR3 is TGTGCCAGCATGGGACAGAAGCATTTT. Protein: CASMGQKHF.

J is TRBJ2-7 and V is TRBV13; D might be TRBD1 (6 bases). This CDR3 has 14 amino acids. The ends were cut back, 4 bases at V and 2 bases at J, with 12 bases in the middle. Germline V gene data show CDR1 as PRHDT and CDR2 as FYEKMQ (reference sequence). DNA for the CDR3: TGTGCCAGCAGCTCCCAGGGGCTCACCTACGAGCAGTACTTC. It is translated as CASSSQGLTYEQYF.

V and J are TRBV5-1 and TRBJ2-7, with a possible D match to TRBD1 (6 bases). V was trimmed by 4 bases and J by 1 base, leaving 12 bases between them. Looked up from germline, CDR1 is SGHRS and CDR2 is YFSETQ. The length of the CDR3 is 14 residues. The CDR3 nucleotides are TGCGCCAGCAGCCCGAGAGGGGGATCCTACGAGCAGTACTTC. As protein: CASSPRGGSYEQYF.

The V call is TRBV6-4, the J call TRBJ2-2; 8 bases align to TRBD2. CDR1 is MRHNA, CDR2 SNTAGT, per germline. With 3 bases clipped from V and 5 bases from J, the junction kept 2 bases outside the gene matches. The CDR3 is made up of 14 amino acids. This CDR3 is CASSELAATGELFF. CDR3 in DNA: TGTGCCAGCAGTGAACTAGCGGCGACCGGGGAGCTGTTTTTT.

The chain is built from TRBV18 and TRBJ2-7; 9 bases fit TRBD1. The ends lost 5 bases at V and 7 bases at J; junction bases unmatched: 9. Germline V gene data show CDR1 as KGHSH and CDR2 as LQKENI. The CDR3 is 14 amino acids. The CDR3 region has the DNA TGTGCCAGCTCAGACAGGACAGGGGCGGGGGAGCAGTACTTC. The encoded protein is CASSDRTGAGEQYF. The complete variable domain, with remaining parts taken from reference TRBV18 and TRBJ2-7, reads NAGVMQNPRHLVRRRGQEARLRCSPMKGHSHVYWYRQLPEEGLKFMVYLQKENIIDESGMPKERFSAEFPKEGPSILRIQQVVRGDSAAYFCASSDRTGAGEQYFGPGTRLTVT.